Listed here is a single TCR beta chain. The target antigen is unknown. Researchers reported that TCR beta cDNA libraries carried unique molecular identifiers. In TCRdb, the PCR reads were re-called with MiXCR into one record per CDR3 protein. This table holds some 260,000 distinct CDR3 sequences, 35% to 40% found once. These data are taken from a study of post-analysis software for immune sequencing data. General study findings and limits: Multiple sclerosis patients showed significantly lower normalized Chao1 diversity than controls did.

This clonotype was sampled from a girl aged 10-17 years with multiple sclerosis. Sequenced: blood.

CDR3 loop: CASSSDRVWNTEAFF. Here the CDR3 DNA reads TGTGCCAGCAGCAGCGACAGGGTCTGGAACACTGAAGCTTTCTTT. The chain employs TRBV7-2 and TRBJ1-1; 7 bases are shared with TRBD1. Per the germline V gene, CDR1 is SGHTA and CDR2 is FQGNSA. The CDR3 is made up of 15 amino acids. The trim removed 5 bases at V and 1 base at J, leaving 7 bases unmatched.